This T cell receptor beta chain is from a study of cytomegalovirus exposure and HLA in healthy donors. Study outcomes and limitations: It was taken for granted in presence/absence analyses that sequencing depth across donors was roughly uniform. Sequencing likely caused a cluster of highly shared sequence variants.

13 Jbeta primers and 60 Vbeta primers were used for the PCR. Assay used: immunoSEQ multiplex PCR; TCRdb lists only in-frame clones, some missing. Its listing shows about 54,000 clones. As regards this clone: Its antigen is as yet unknown.

The V gene end was trimmed by 5 bases and the J gene end by 2 bases; junction bases not matched to a gene: 5. Germline V gene data show CDR1 as MDHEN and CDR2 as SYDVKM. The CDR3 loop spans 14 amino acids. The sequence came from a woman aged 40-49 years in good health and CMV-seronegative. The source material was PBMCs. The genes are TRBV28 and TRBJ2-5; 7 bases align to TRBD1. The CDR3 here is CASSPPGQQETQYF. The CDR3 DNA reads as TGTGCCAGCAGTCCCCCGGGACAGCAAGAGACCCAGTACTTC.